Following are 29 T cell receptor beta chains from one sample sequenced in a study of blood T cell repertoires in COVID-19. Produced via immunoSEQ multiplex PCR; TCRdb's table is partial and in-frame only. The table includes 240,000 or so clones, approximately 80% detected once. Specimen: peripheral blood. The receptors derive from a woman older than 75 with acute or convalescent COVID-19.

The chain links TRBV7-3 to TRBJ2-1; TRBD2 might be the D (6 bases). CDR1 and CDR2 from the germline V gene are SGHTA and FQGTGA. The CDR3 has 17 amino acids. V was pared by 1 base and J by 1 base, with 14 bases between. CDR3 bases: TGTGCCAGCAGCTTAAAAGGCGGGGCTGGGTCCTACAATGAGCAGTTCTTC. Residues: CASSLKGGAGSYNEQFF.

This chain links TRBV5-4 with TRBJ2-5; TRBD1 is a possible D gene (5 bases). V shed 4 bases and J shed 5 bases, with 12 bases lying between them. The CDR3 spans 13 residues. Germline CDR1 is SGHNT and CDR2 is YYREEE (reference sequence). This CDR3 is CASSPFSGETQYF. In nucleotides, the CDR3 is TGTGCCAGCAGCCCGTTTTCAGGGGAGACCCAGTACTTC.

This clone was observed a handful of times. The rearrangement joins TRBV18 to TRBJ2-4, with 8 positions matching TRBD1. The CDR3 loop spans 14 amino acids. Per the germline V gene, CDR1 is KGHSH and CDR2 is LQKENI. V lost 5 bases, J lost 6 bases, and 6 bases stayed unmatched. CDR3 residues: CASSAGTGLNIQYF. The CDR3 DNA sequence: TGTGCCAGCTCAGCCGGGACAGGATTAAACATTCAGTACTTC.

The table lists this clone with many counts. The genes are TRBV7-9 and TRBJ2-7; D is perhaps TRBD1 (6 bases). The germline V gene encodes CDR1 SEHNR and CDR2 FQNEAQ (reference sequence). Trimming shortened V by 5 bases and J by 7 bases, and 12 bases separated the two germline ends. The CDR3 spans 12 residues. CDR3 DNA: TGTGCCAGCAGCCCCGGGACACTTGAGCAGTACTTC. Its protein is CASSPGTLEQYF.

This clone has only one observation. This specimen includes other DNA sequences encoding the same CDR3. This rearrangement joins TRBV12-3 or TRBV12-4 to TRBJ2-7; TRBD1 matches at 8 bases. V lost 1 base, J lost 6 bases, and 2 bases stayed unmatched. This CDR3 contains 13 residues. As DNA, the CDR3 is TGTGCCAGCAGTTTAGGGACAGGGTCCGAGCAGTACTTC. Its protein product is CASSLGTGSEQYF.

This clone was seen a few times. The chain uses TRBV2 and TRBJ2-7; perhaps TRBD1 as D (5 bases). There are 13 residues in the CDR3. Trimming shortened V by 5 bases and J by 2 bases, and 10 bases separated the two germline ends. The germline CDR1 and CDR2 sequences are SNHLY and FYNNEI. The CDR3 nucleotides are TGTGCCAGCAGTACAGGACCCCCCTACGAGCAGTACTTC. Translating it yields CASSTGPPYEQYF. The full variable domain, with the rest looked up from reference TRBV2 and TRBJ2-7, is EPEVTQTPSHQVTQMGQEVILRCVPISNHLYFYWYRQILGQKVEFLVSFYNNEISEKSEIFDDQFSVERPDGSNFTLKIRSTKLEDSAMYFCASSTGPPYEQYFGPGTRLTVT.

The chain uses TRBV30 and TRBJ2-5; maybe TRBD1 (6 bases). V was clipped by 0 bases and J by 5 bases, with 16 bases between them. CDR1 and CDR2 (germline): GTSNPN, SVGIG (reference sequence). This CDR3 comprises 15 residues. CDR3 nucleotides: TGTGCCTGGAGTGTAAAGACAGGCGCCGAGGAGACCCAGTACTTC. Protein: CAWSVKTGAEETQYF.

This clone was counted at least ten times. The chain combines TRBV14 with TRBJ2-7; TRBD1 aligns across 7 bases. The V gene's germline CDR1 is SGHDN and CDR2 FVKESK. The length of the CDR3 is 17 residues. J was trimmed by 2 bases and V by 2 bases; bases with no gene match: 12. The DNA for the CDR3 is TGTGCCAGCAGCCAACGCACCGGGACAGTGATCCCCTACGAGCAGTACTTC. This gives the protein CASSQRTGTVIPYEQYF.

V gene TRBV19 combines with J gene TRBJ1-6; 8 bases align to TRBD1. V gave up 6 bases and J gave up 7 bases; unmatched junction bases: 8. The germline V gene encodes CDR1 LNHDA and CDR2 SQIVND (reference sequence). The CDR3 loop spans 15 amino acids. CDR3: CASRETGVGNSPLHF. The CDR3 DNA reads TGTGCCAGTAGGGAGACAGGGGTGGGGAATTCACCCCTCCACTTT.

The genes are TRBV7-8 and TRBJ1-3; D is undetermined. This CDR3 region has 15 residues. Deletions cut 1 base from V and 1 base from J, with 8 bases between. From germline, CDR1 is SGHVS and CDR2 FQNEAQ. As DNA, the CDR3 is TGTGCCAGCAGCTTAGATGAGTCATCTGGAAACACCATATATTTT. Amino acids: CASSLDESSGNTIYF.

The chain combines TRBV4-1 with TRBJ2-7; D is perhaps TRBD1 (5 bases). This CDR3 has 15 amino acids. Trimming cost V 3 bases and J 2 bases, with 14 bases left between them. The germline V gene has CDR1 MGHRA and CDR2 YSYEKL. The chain's CDR3 is CASSHLDKGTYEQYF. Here the CDR3 DNA reads TGCGCCAGCAGCCACCTAGACAAGGGGACCTACGAGCAGTACTTC.

This clone showed up just a few times. The rearrangement uses TRBV6-5 and TRBJ1-4, with a tentative D call TRBD1 (6 bases). Trimming cost V 2 bases and J 8 bases, with 15 bases left between them. The CDR3 spans 15 residues. In germline, CDR1 is MNHEY, CDR2 SVGAGI. CDR3 bases: TGTGCCAGCAGTTACCAGCAGGGGACTAGGGAAAAACTGTTTTTT. Protein: CASSYQQGTREKLFF.

This sequence joins TRBV5-6 and TRBJ2-1, with a weak D call TRBD1 (6 bases). The CDR3 has 15 residues. The V end was cut by 3 bases, the J end by 1 base, with 11 bases between. Germline V gives CDR1 SGHDT, CDR2 YYEEEE. The CDR3 nucleotides are TGTGCCAGCAGCTCTCGACAGGTGTCCTACAATGAGCAGTTCTTC. Its protein product is CASSSRQVSYNEQFF. Supplemented by reference TRBV5-6 and TRBJ2-1, the full variable domain reads DAGVTQSPTHLIKTRGQQVTLRCSPKSGHDTVSWYQQALGQGPQFIFQYYEEEERQRGNFPDRFSGHQFPNYSSELNVNALLLGDSALYLCASSSRQVSYNEQFFGPGTRLTVL.

The rearrangement uses TRBV19 and TRBJ2-1; 10 bases are a match to TRBD1. The junction had 9 bases not matched to a gene; V was cut back by 10 bases and J by 6 bases. The CDR3 runs to 14 residues. Germline V gives CDR1 LNHDA, CDR2 SQIVND (reference sequence). The CDR3 protein is CATDDRGRTNEQFF. In DNA, the CDR3 is TGTGCCACCGACGACAGGGGGCGCACCAATGAGCAGTTCTTC.

The chain has TRBV5-1 and TRBJ2-7; the D gene is possibly TRBD2 (5 bases). Germline CDR1 and CDR2: SGHRS and YFSETQ. The V gene lost 7 bases and the J gene lost 4 bases, with 12 bases spanning the gap. CDR3 length: 12 amino acids. The CDR3 loop reads CASRDFGYEQYF. The CDR3 bases are TGCGCCAGCCGGGATTTCGGGTACGAGCAGTACTTC.

CDR3 residues: CASSVVTTSPTDTQYF. CDR3 coding DNA: TGTGCCAGCAGCGTAGTGACTACCTCTCCCACAGATACGCAGTATTTT. The chain links TRBV9 to TRBJ2-3, with D possibly matching TRBD2 (5 bases). The CDR3 contains 16 residues. Germline V CDR1 and CDR2: SGDLS, YYNGEE. The V and J ends lost 0 bases and 2 bases respectively, with 13 bases between them. Complete variable domain (other parts from reference TRBV9 and TRBJ2-3): DSGVTQTPKHLITATGQRVTLRCSPRSGDLSVYWYQQSLDQGLQFLIQYYNGEERAKGNILERFSAQQFPDLHSELNLSSLELGDSALYFCASSVVTTSPTDTQYFGPGTRLTVL.

The V gene is TRBV19, the J gene TRBJ1-3; the D gene is possibly TRBD1 (5 bases). V dropped 3 bases and J dropped 8 bases, with 11 bases sitting between them. Germline CDR1 reads LNHDA; CDR2 reads SQIVND (reference sequence). The CDR3 is 13 amino acids. CDR3 sequence (DNA): TGTGCCAGTAGTATCACAGGTTCGGACACCATATATTTT. Protein: CASSITGSDTIYF.

The J gene is TRBJ2-5, the V gene TRBV28, with 7 bases aligning to TRBD1. The CDR3 loop spans 14 amino acids. Trimming took 5 bases from V and 3 from J; bases not matched to a gene: 6. Germline V CDR1 and CDR2: MDHEN, SYDVKM. CDR3 loop: CASSMTGLKETQYF. The CDR3 coding sequence is TGTGCCAGCAGTATGACAGGGTTAAAAGAGACCCAGTACTTC.

This chain joins TRBV6-2 or TRBV6-3 and TRBJ1-5; 9 bases fit TRBD1. The CDR3 is 16 amino acids. The V gene's germline CDR1 is MNHEY and CDR2 SVGEGT. Unmatched junction bases numbered 6, after V lost 2 bases and J lost 4 bases. The chain's CDR3 is CASSYLVGTGNQPQHF. Written as DNA, the CDR3 is TGTGCCAGCAGTTACCTAGTCGGGACAGGGAATCAGCCCCAGCATTTT.

The chain carries TRBV19 and TRBJ1-1, with unresolved D. Trimming removed 7 bases from V and 3 bases from J, with 12 bases in between. This CDR3 has 13 amino acids. Looked up from germline, CDR1 is LNHDA and CDR2 is SQIVND (reference sequence). The CDR3 protein is CASIGRMDTEAFF. The CDR3, as DNA: TGTGCCAGTATAGGGAGGATGGACACTGAAGCTTTCTTT.

This chain connects TRBV19 to TRBJ2-7; 8 bases line up with TRBD1. The germline V gene encodes CDR1 LNHDA and CDR2 SQIVND (reference sequence). The CDR3 runs 14 residues. V gave up 4 bases and J gave up 3 bases; unmatched junction bases: 5. The DNA for the CDR3 is TGTGCCAGTAGTAGTGCAGGGGGCAGCTACGAGCAGTACTTC. Encoded protein: CASSSAGGSYEQYF.

The chain couples TRBV5-4 to TRBJ2-2; D is perhaps TRBD1 (6 bases). Trimming removed 2 bases from V and 5 bases from J, with 13 bases in between. Germline CDR1 reads SGHNT; CDR2 reads YYREEE (reference sequence). CDR3 length: 15 residues. The CDR3 nucleotides read TGTGCCAGCAGCTTAGGGCAGGGGTCGACCGGGGAGCTGTTTTTT. Translated: CASSLGQGSTGELFF. Looking up the rest from reference TRBV5-4 and TRBJ2-2 gives the full variable domain: ETGVTQSPTHLIKTRGQQVTLRCSSQSGHNTVSWYQQALGQGPQFIFQYYREEENGRGNFPPRFSGLQFPNYSSELNVNALELDDSALYLCASSLGQGSTGELFFGEGSRLTVL.

In regard to this clone: One end of the junction fails to match germline, which may point to a read error. The chain joins TRBV18 to TRBJ1-1; 7 nucleotides agree with TRBD1. The CDR3 length is 15 residues. Germline CDR1 is KGHSH and CDR2 is LQKENI. CDR3 sequence reads: CASSPPKGASTEAFF. The CDR3 bases are TGTGCCAGCTCGCCACCGAAGGGGGCAAGCACTGAAGCTTTCTTT.

The chain links TRBV14 to TRBJ1-4; D unresolved. V dropped 1 base and J dropped 5 bases, with 11 bases sitting between them. Germline assignment: CDR1 SGHDN and CDR2 FVKESK. The CDR3 is made up of 15 amino acids. This chain's CDR3 is CASSQVGRTNEKLFF. The CDR3 nucleotides read TGTGCCAGCAGCCAAGTTGGGAGGACGAATGAAAAACTGTTTTTT.

The chain uses TRBV4-2 and TRBJ2-2; 8 nucleotides match TRBD1. V lost 4 bases to trimming and J lost 4 bases; unmatched junction nucleotides: 11. This CDR3 comprises 17 residues. In germline, CDR1 is LGHNA, CDR2 YNFKEQ. The CDR3 nucleotides are TGTGCCAGCAGCCCAGTCGGGCAGGGGGCGACCACCGGGGAGCTGTTTTTT. Translation gives CASSPVGQGATTGELFF.

The genes are TRBV11-3 and TRBJ1-5; TRBD1 aligns across 9 bases. The V gene's germline CDR1 is SGHNT and CDR2 YENEEA. This CDR3 contains 14 residues. J was trimmed by 5 bases and V by 5 bases; bases with no gene match: 4. CDR3 bases: TGTGCCAGCAGCAACAGGGGGCCCTATCAGCCCCAGCATTTT. It translates to CASSNRGPYQPQHF.

A remark on this clone: Germline is not matched at one junction end, which may reflect a read error. The genes are TRBV2 and TRBJ1-4; D uncertain. The CDR3 loop spans 12 amino acids. The V gene's germline CDR1 is SNHLY and CDR2 FYNNEI. The CDR3 here is CASRRHAERLFF. The DNA of the CDR3 is TGTGCCAGCAGACGCCACGCGGAAAGACTGTTTTTT.

The rearrangement joins TRBV21-1 to TRBJ2-1; the table assigns TRBD2, which was not confirmed against the DNA. TRBV21-1 is labeled a pseudogene. The CDR3 consists of 14 residues. The CDR3 sequence: CASSRGSQNNEQFF. The CDR3 bases are TGTGCCAGCAGCCGGGGGTCCCAGAACAATGAGCAGTTCTTC.

This clone was recorded a few times. This chain uses TRBV2 with TRBJ2-5; D is unresolved. The CDR3 is 12 residues long. Germline V gene data show CDR1 as SNHLY and CDR2 as FYNNEI. V lost 7 bases and J lost 2, with 8 bases in between. In DNA, the CDR3 is TGTGCCAGCAATCTAGAACAAGAGACCCAGTACTTC. Residues: CASNLEQETQYF.